The following is a TCR beta chain sequence with its context. Ten or more counts support this clonotype. The antigen it binds to is not known. Base qualities were left out, and no much larger clone turns up one base away. The data derive from a study of neurological immune-mediated disorders (dated by TCRdb to the late 2010s). Describing the broader study: Peripheral blood TCR-beta repertoires from HTLV-I-associated myelopathy (HAM/TSP) patients, multiple sclerosis patients and healthy controls were compared by UMI-based sequencing. The approximately 110 TCR-beta libraries included longitudinal samples, technical triplicates and paired sorted CD4+ and CD8+ T-cell subsets alongside PBMC samples. Longitudinal HAM/TSP donors and healthy donors each had 3 time-points at intervals of 3-40 months. Of the 65 to 70 subjects in the cohort, about 14 were HAM/TSP patients, roughly 34 were multiple sclerosis patients, and about 20 were healthy controls. What the study reported, not specific to this receptor: No identical CDR3 amino acid sequences were shared among expanded clones across subjects, suggesting private TCR-beta repertoires in all groups. TCR clonal expansion was highest in HAM/TSP patients and lowest in MS patients, with MS patients falling below even healthy controls.

V is pruned by 1 base and J by 8 bases, leaving 7 bases of the junction without a gene match. The CDR3 starts with the cysteine, ends with the phenylalanine, and has 14 residues. Just CDR3 DNA is preserved here, 42 bases in frame from base 1. CDR1 SQVTM and CDR2 ANQGSEA are derived from the germline V gene. cDNA synthesis used template-switch 5'RACE with a primer carrying a 10-nucleotide random unique molecular identifier tagging each TCR transcript. Each sequencing run produced over 160 million TCR-beta sequences covering 15-18 subjects. The RNeasy kit was used to extract total RNA. The KAPA Real-time Library Amplification kit was used to amplify TCR-beta VDJ regions with primers for the TCR constant region and the 5'RACE anchor. A first PCR added sample indexes and Illumina adaptors, after which a second PCR increased the library yield. After purification with Ampure beads, the TCR product of roughly 650 bp was size-selected on a 2% E-gel SizeSelection system. Before pooling, libraries had their quality checked on a Bioanalyzer, their concentration measured with Qubit, and their quantity determined with the Kapa Library Quantification kit. Paired-end 2 x 150 bp sequencing of the libraries was performed on an Illumina HiSeq 2500. To increase sequence diversity, about 25-30% phiX was spiked into each library pool. Per the original workflow: Quality-filtered reads were processed with the UMI-based MiGEC pipeline, and over 75% of raw TCR sequences were removed by the MiGEC pipeline during error correction. IMGT germline references were used for aligning VDJ genes, and each clonotype was defined as a unique CDR3 amino acid sequence together with its V-J genes. VDJtools evaluated clonal expansion, Shannon diversity and CDR3 relatedness (CalcPairwiseDistances, ClusterSamples); CLCbio workbench built phylogenetic trees. Using coefficient-of-variation modelling across technical triplicates, the study counted a clone as expanded if it had at least 8 unique UMIs. TCRdb handled the public reads itself, with Q25 trimming in fastp and clone calling in MiXCR, and kept productive beta chains. Rows with a matching CDR3 protein are joined into one entry that keeps the most common DNA and genes. These V and J calls originate from TCRdb's pipeline instead of the authors' own analysis. Here the sample has about 45,000 distinct CDR3 sequences; approximately 12% occur a single time. The ten top clones hold more than 9.5% of the sample.

The meaning of the sample's time point label: longitudinal time-point 3. Healthy controls were blood bank volunteers in Maryland, USA. For unsorted PBMC libraries, 2 million PBMCs were used after storage in RNAlater at -80 degrees C until RNA extraction. Peripheral blood underwent Ficoll-Hypaque density gradient centrifugation to isolate PBMCs, which were then cryopreserved in liquid nitrogen. This TCR was sampled from a man aged 25-45 years in good health. The rearrangement combines TRBV29-1 with TRBJ2-1, and TRBD1 matches 8 of the central bases. Specimen: PBMCs. For the CDR3, the sequence is CSVEVGAGGYEQFF. The nucleotides read TGCAGCGTTGAAGTGGGAGCAGGGGGCTATGAGCAGTTCTTC.